This entry lists 17 T cell receptor beta chains sequenced from one sample in a study of control samples from healthy donors and cancer patients (dated by TCRdb to the early 2020s). Libraries were made using the immunoSEQ multiplex PCR assay. Not all clones reach the TCRdb copy of this immuneACCESS table, which keeps in-frame sequences only. Checked studies attribute under half of the gap to unresolved V genes and leave the rest unexplained. The sample table contains roughly 160,000 clones; only one count was recorded for 96% of them. The ten largest clones add up to approximately 0.93% of the sample. Sequenced material: blood. Source of these receptors: a woman under 40 in good health.

The chain couples TRBV3-1 (or the pseudogene TRBV3-2) to TRBJ1-2; D gene uncertain. The CDR3 has 14 residues. Germline CDR1 and CDR2: LGHDT and YNNKEL (reference sequence). V lost 0 bases and J lost 4, with 9 bases in between. In DNA form, the CDR3 reads TGTGCCAGCAGCCAAGATTCGAGTGTCTATGGCTACACCTTC. Translation gives CASSQDSSVYGYTF.

The rearrangement joins TRBV25-1 to TRBJ2-1; no firm D call. The CDR3 totals 12 residues. V was trimmed by 0 bases and J by 6 bases, leaving 3 bases between them. The V gene's germline CDR1 is MGHDK and CDR2 SYGVNS. This chain's CDR3 is CASSEYGNEQFF. The CDR3, as DNA: TGTGCCAGCAGTGAATATGGCAATGAGCAGTTCTTC.

The chain uses TRBV2 and TRBJ1-5; D unresolved. CDR3 length: 13 amino acids. Germline values: CDR1 SNHLY, CDR2 FYNNEI. V was cut by 3 bases and J by 5 bases, with 8 bases left in between. The CDR3 here is CASSEAVYQPQHF. The CDR3 DNA sequence: TGTGCCAGCAGTGAGGCCGTTTATCAGCCCCAGCATTTT.

This sequence joins TRBV28 and TRBJ2-1; 13 positions agree with TRBD2. Germline CDR1 and CDR2: MDHEN and SYDVKM. The CDR3 is 18 amino acids. Germline trimming cut 2 bases from V and 7 bases from J; bases unmatched to any gene: 11. The CDR3 loop is CASSLRSGLAGVWNEQFF. CDR3 nucleotide sequence: TGTGCCAGCAGTTTACGTTCTGGACTAGCGGGAGTTTGGAATGAGCAGTTCTTC.

The chain links TRBV27 to TRBJ2-2; D remains unclear. Germline V gene data show CDR1 as MNHEY and CDR2 as SMNVEV (reference sequence). Trimming removed 1 base from V and 2 bases from J, with 8 bases in between. There are 15 residues in the CDR3. CDR3 residues: CASSLFLSNTGELFF. The CDR3 DNA reads as TGTGCCAGCAGTTTATTCCTGTCTAACACCGGGGAGCTGTTTTTT.

The chain employs TRBV4-1 and TRBJ1-6; TRBD1 agrees at 8 bases. CDR1 and CDR2 from the germline V gene are MGHRA and YSYEKL. The CDR3 extends over 17 amino acids. With V trimmed by 0 bases and J by 9 bases, 10 bases remained unmatched. CDR3 residues: CASSQDPGQGSGSPLHF. CDR3 bases: TGCGCCAGCAGCCAAGATCCTGGACAGGGTTCAGGTTCACCCCTCCACTTT.

This clone was recorded only once. The chain links TRBV30 to TRBJ1-5; no definite D call. Germline CDR1 and CDR2: GTSNPN and SVGIG (reference sequence). Trimming removed 1 base from V and 5 bases from J, with 12 bases in between. This CDR3 contains 14 residues. The CDR3: CAWSAGQDDQPQHF. CDR3 DNA sequence: TGTGCCTGGAGTGCCGGGCAGGACGATCAGCCCCAGCATTTT. Based on the CDR3 plus reference TRBV30 and TRBJ1-5, the full variable domain is SQTIHQWPATLVQPVGSPLSLECTVEGTSNPNLYWYRQAAGRGLQLLFYSVGIGQISSEVPQNLSASRPQDRQFILSSKKLLLSDSGFYLCAWSAGQDDQPQHFGDGTRLSIL.

This clone was detected only once. The chain's CDR3 is CASSQGQFSYNEQFF. Here the CDR3 DNA reads TGTGCCAGCAGCCAAGGACAGTTCTCCTACAATGAGCAGTTCTTC. V usage is TRBV3-1 (or the pseudogene TRBV3-2) and J usage is TRBJ2-1; possibly TRBD1 for D (5 bases). CDR1 is LGHDT, CDR2 YNNKEL, per germline (reference sequence). V lost 1 base to trimming and J lost 0 bases, with 7 bases between them. This CDR3 spans 15 amino acids.

The V gene is TRBV28, the J gene TRBJ2-7; 7 nucleotides line up with TRBD2. The J segment lost 0 bases and the V segment lost 6 bases, leaving 2 bases of the junction unmatched. The CDR3 sequence is 13 residues long. Germline V CDR1 and CDR2: MDHEN, SYDVKM. CDR3 amino acids: CASRTSISYEQYF. The CDR3, as DNA: TGTGCCAGCAGGACTAGCATCTCCTACGAGCAGTACTTC.

This clone occurred once. V usage is TRBV30 and J usage is TRBJ2-7, with TRBD1 matching 7 bases. Germline V lookup: CDR1 GTSNPN, CDR2 SVGIG (reference sequence). The CDR3 sequence is 14 residues long. With V trimmed by 2 bases and J by 6 bases, 10 bases remained unmatched. CDR3 loop: CAWSPGTAVGEQYF. The DNA for the CDR3 is TGTGCCTGGAGTCCCGGGACAGCCGTCGGCGAGCAGTACTTC.

V usage is TRBV5-5 and J usage is TRBJ2-1; D is ambiguous. CDR1 SGHKS and CDR2 YYEKEE come from the germline V gene (reference sequence). Between the trimmed V and J ends, which lost 4 bases and 8 bases, there was a span of 10 bases. The CDR3 runs 12 residues. DNA for the CDR3: TGTGCCAGCAGCAACCGTTGGGATGAGCAGTTCTTC. As protein: CASSNRWDEQFF.

The chain combines TRBV28 with TRBJ1-2; the D is unclear. V was shortened by 10 bases and J by 4 bases, with 13 bases between the two germline ends. Germline CDR1 reads MDHEN; CDR2 reads SYDVKM. The CDR3 has 12 residues. The CDR3 sequence is CATVDRRYGYTF. The CDR3 DNA follows: TGTGCCACCGTAGACCGCCGCTATGGCTACACCTTC.

The genes are TRBV11-3 and TRBJ1-1, with TRBD1 matching 8 bases. This CDR3 is built from 15 residues. Germline-derived CDR1 and CDR2 are SGHNT and YENEEA. Trimming took 5 bases from V and 2 from J; bases not matched to a gene: 7. This chain's CDR3 is CASSPTGQANTEAFF. CDR3 bases: TGTGCCAGCAGCCCGACGGGACAGGCAAACACTGAAGCTTTCTTT. Looking up the rest from reference TRBV11-3 and TRBJ1-1 gives the full variable domain: EAGVVQSPRYKIIEKKQPVAFWCNPISGHNTLYWYLQNLGQGPELLIRYENEEAVDDSQLPKDRFSAERLKGVDSTLKIQPAELGDSAVYLCASSPTGQANTEAFFGQGTRLTVV.

V is TRBV27 and J is TRBJ2-7; D gene uncertain. CDR1 and CDR2 from the germline V gene are MNHEY and SMNVEV (reference sequence). V was shortened by 6 bases and J by 5 bases, with 14 bases between the two germline ends. The CDR3 is made up of 13 amino acids. The DNA for the CDR3 is TGTGCCAGCAGCGGTCTTAGTTTCCACGAGCAGTACTTC. Protein sequence: CASSGLSFHEQYF.

This chain links TRBV28 with TRBJ2-5, with 15 bases that match TRBD2. J lost 5 bases, V lost 3 bases, and 4 bases had no gene match. The V gene's germline CDR1 is MDHEN and CDR2 SYDVKM. This CDR3 has 16 amino acids. DNA of the CDR3: TGTGCCAGCAGTTTTGGACTAGCGGGGGGGAGGGAGACCCAGTACTTC. As protein: CASSFGLAGGRETQYF.

The chain carries TRBV19 and TRBJ1-5, with TRBD1 matching over 7 bases. Germline-derived CDR1 and CDR2 are LNHDA and SQIVND (reference sequence). CDR3 length: 15 amino acids. V lost 5 bases, J lost 6 bases, and 10 bases stayed unmatched. The CDR3 region has the DNA TGTGCCAGTAGTCCCGTTAAGGGGGCGAGTCAGCCCCAGCATTTT. It specifies CASSPVKGASQPQHF.

The rearrangement links TRBV14 to TRBJ2-5, with 10 bases identical to TRBD2. The CDR3 is made up of 17 amino acids. Germline V CDR1 and CDR2: SGHDN, FVKESK. Trimming took 4 bases from V and 5 from J; bases not matched to a gene: 13. The CDR3 region has the DNA TGTGCCAGCAGCCCCAATTTAGCGGGAGGAGTCCGGGAGACCCAGTACTTC. It encodes CASSPNLAGGVRETQYF.